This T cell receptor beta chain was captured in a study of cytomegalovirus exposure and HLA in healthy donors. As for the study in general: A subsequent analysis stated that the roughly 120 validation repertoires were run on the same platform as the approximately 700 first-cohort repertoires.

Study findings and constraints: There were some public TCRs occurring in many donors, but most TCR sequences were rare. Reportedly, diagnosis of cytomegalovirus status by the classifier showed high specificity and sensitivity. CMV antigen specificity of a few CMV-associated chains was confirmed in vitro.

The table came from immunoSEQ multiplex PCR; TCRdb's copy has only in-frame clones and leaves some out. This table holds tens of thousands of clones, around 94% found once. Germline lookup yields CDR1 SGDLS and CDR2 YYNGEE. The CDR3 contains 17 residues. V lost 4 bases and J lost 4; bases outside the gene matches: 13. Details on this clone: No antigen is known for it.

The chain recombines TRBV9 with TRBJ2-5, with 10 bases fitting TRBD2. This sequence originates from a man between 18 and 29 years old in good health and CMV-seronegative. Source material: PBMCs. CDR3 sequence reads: CASSTGRLAGVSETQYF. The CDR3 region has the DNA TGTGCCAGCAGCACCGGCAGGCTAGCGGGAGTGTCAGAGACCCAGTACTTC.